This TCR beta chain was profiled in a study of cytomegalovirus exposure and HLA in healthy donors. The table came from immunoSEQ multiplex PCR; TCRdb's copy has only in-frame clones and leaves some out. The sample holds 130,000 or so clones; approximately 90% are singletons and the top ten take roughly 6.5%. Per the germline V gene, CDR1 is SGHTS and CDR2 is YDEGEE. The germline V and J ends were trimmed by 4 bases and 6 bases, with 23 bases remaining between them. The CDR3 consists of 17 residues. The receptor was isolated from a woman in her 30s in good health and CMV-seropositive. The sequenced material came from PBMCs. The chain couples TRBV5-8 to TRBJ2-1, with a tentative D call TRBD2 (6 bases). DNA for the CDR3: TGTGCCAGCAGCAGCTTTGGTGGAGGGATTTGGGGCAATGAGCAGTTCTTC. Encoded protein: CASSSFGGGIWGNEQFF.